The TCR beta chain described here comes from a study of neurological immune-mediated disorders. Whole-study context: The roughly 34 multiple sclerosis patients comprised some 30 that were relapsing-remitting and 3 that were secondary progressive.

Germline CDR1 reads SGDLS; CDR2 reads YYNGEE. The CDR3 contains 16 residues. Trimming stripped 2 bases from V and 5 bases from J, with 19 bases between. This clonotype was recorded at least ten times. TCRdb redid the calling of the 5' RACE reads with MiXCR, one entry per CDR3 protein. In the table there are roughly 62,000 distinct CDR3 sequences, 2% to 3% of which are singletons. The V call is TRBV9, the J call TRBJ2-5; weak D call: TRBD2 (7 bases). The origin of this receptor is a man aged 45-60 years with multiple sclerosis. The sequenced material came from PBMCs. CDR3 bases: TGTGCCAGCAGCGTCCGCGGGACACCAGCGGGGGAGACCCAGTACTTC. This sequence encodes CASSVRGTPAGETQYF.